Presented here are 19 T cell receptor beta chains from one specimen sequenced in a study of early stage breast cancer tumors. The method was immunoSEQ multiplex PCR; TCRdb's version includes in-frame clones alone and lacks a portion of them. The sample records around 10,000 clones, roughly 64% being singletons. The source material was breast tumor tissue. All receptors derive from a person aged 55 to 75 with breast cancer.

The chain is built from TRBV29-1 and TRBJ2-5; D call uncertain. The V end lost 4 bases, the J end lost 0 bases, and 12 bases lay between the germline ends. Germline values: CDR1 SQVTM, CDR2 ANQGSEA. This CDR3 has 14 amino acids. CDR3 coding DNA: TGCAGCGTTGTCAGTTCCGACAACCAAGAGACCCAGTACTTC. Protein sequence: CSVVSSDNQETQYF.

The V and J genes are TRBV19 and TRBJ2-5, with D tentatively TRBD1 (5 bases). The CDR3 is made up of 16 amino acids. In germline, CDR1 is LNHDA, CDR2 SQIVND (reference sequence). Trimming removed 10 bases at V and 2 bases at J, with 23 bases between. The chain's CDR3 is CATAGPRAGWQETQYF. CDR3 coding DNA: TGTGCCACCGCCGGACCCAGGGCAGGGTGGCAAGAGACCCAGTACTTC.

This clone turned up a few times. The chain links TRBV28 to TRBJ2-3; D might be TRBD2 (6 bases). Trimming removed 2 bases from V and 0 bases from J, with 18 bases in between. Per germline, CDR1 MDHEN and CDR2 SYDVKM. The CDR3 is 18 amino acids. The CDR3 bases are TGTGCCAGCAGTTTAACGACTTTCGGGAGAAATAGCACAGATACGCAGTATTTT. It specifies CASSLTTFGRNSTDTQYF.

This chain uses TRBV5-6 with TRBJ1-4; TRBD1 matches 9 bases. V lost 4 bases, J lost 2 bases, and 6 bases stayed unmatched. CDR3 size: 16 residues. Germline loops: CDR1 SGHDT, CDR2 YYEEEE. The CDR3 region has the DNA TGTGCCAGCAGCATGGACAGGGGTTCCACTAATGAAAAACTGTTTTTT. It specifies CASSMDRGSTNEKLFF.

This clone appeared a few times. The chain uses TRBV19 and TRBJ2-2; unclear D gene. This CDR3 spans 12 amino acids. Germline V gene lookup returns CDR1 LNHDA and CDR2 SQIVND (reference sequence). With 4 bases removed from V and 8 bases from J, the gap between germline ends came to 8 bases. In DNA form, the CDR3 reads TGTGCCAGTAGTACAGGCGTGGGGGAGCTGTTTTTT. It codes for CASSTGVGELFF. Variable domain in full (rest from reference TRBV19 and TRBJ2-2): DGGITQSPKYLFRKEGQNVTLSCEQNLNHDAMYWYRQDPGQGLRLIYYSQIVNDFQKGDIAEGYSVSREKKESFPLTVTSAQKNPTAFYLCASSTGVGELFFGEGSRLTVL.

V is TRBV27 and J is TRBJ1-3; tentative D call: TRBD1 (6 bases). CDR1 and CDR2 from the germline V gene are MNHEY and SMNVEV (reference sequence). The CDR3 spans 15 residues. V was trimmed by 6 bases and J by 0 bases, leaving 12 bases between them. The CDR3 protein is CASRPGQLSGNTIYF. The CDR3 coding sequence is TGTGCCAGCAGACCTGGACAGCTCTCTGGAAACACCATATATTTT.

The CDR3 loop reads CASSPRQGASEAFF. DNA of the CDR3: TGTGCCAGTAGTCCCCGACAGGGGGCTAGTGAAGCTTTCTTT. The chain has TRBV19 and TRBJ1-1; TRBD1 aligns across 10 bases. V trimming: 5 bases; J trimming: 7 bases; junction bases outside the gene matches: 7. There are 14 residues in the CDR3. From germline, CDR1 is LNHDA and CDR2 SQIVND (reference sequence).

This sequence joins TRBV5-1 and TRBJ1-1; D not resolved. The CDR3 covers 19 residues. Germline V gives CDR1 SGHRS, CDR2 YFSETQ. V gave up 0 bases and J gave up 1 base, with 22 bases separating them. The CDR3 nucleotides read TGCGCCAGCAGCTTGGCCGAGGGTTCGAAAAGTCAACGGAACACTGAAGCTTTCTTT. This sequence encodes CASSLAEGSKSQRNTEAFF.

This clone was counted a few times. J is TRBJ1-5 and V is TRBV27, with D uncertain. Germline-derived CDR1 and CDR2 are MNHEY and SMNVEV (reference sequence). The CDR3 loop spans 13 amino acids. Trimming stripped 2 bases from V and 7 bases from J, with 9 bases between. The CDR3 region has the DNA TGTGCCAGCAGTTTAGGGGTGAGGCAGCCCCAGCATTTT. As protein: CASSLGVRQPQHF.

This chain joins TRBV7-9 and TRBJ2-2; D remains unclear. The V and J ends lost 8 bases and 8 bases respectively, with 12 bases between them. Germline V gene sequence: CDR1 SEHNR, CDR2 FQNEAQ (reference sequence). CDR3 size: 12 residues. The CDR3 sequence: CASVGLGGELFF. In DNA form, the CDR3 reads TGTGCCAGCGTGGGTCTTGGGGGGGAGCTGTTTTTT.

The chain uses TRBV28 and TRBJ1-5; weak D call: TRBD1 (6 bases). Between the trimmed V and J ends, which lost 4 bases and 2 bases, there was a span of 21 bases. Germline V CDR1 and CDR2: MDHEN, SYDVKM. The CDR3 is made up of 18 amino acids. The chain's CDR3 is CASSYEPSGAVGNQPQHF. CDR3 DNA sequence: TGTGCCAGCAGTTACGAACCCTCAGGGGCAGTCGGCAATCAGCCCCAGCATTTT. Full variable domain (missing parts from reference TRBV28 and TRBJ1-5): DVKVTQSSRYLVKRTGEKVFLECVQDMDHENMFWYRQDPGLGLRLIYFSYDVKMKEKGDIPEGYSVSREKKERFSLILESASTNQTSMYLCASSYEPSGAVGNQPQHFGDGTRLSIL.

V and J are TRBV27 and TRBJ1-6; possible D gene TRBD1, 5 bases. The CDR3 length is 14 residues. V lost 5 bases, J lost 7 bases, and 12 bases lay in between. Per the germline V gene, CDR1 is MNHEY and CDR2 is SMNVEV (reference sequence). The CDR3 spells CASSPYRSNSPLHF. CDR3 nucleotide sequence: TGTGCCAGCAGTCCCTACAGGTCAAATTCACCCCTCCACTTT.

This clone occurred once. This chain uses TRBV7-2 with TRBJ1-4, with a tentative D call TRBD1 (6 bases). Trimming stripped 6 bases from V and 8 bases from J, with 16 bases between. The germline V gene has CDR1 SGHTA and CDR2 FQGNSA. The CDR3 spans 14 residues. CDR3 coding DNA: TGTGCCAGCAGGATCAGGGGTTCGGAGGAAAAACTGTTTTTT. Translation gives CASRIRGSEEKLFF.

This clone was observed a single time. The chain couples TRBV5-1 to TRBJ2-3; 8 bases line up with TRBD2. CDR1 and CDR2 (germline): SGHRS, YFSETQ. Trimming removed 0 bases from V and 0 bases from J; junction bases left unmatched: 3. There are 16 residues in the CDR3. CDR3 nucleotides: TGCGCCAGCAGCTTGGGGACGGGGGGGAGCACAGATACGCAGTATTTT. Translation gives CASSLGTGGSTDTQYF.

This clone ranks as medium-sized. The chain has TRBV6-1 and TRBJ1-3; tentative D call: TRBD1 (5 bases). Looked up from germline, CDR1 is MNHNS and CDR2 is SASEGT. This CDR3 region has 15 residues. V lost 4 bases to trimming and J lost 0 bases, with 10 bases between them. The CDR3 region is CASSAQGFSGNTIYF. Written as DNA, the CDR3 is TGTGCCAGCAGTGCCCAGGGTTTCTCTGGAAACACCATATATTTT.

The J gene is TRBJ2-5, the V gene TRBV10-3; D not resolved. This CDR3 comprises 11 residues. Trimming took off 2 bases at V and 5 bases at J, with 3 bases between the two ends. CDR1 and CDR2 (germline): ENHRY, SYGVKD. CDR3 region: CAISEAETQYF. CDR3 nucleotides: TGTGCCATCAGTGAGGCCGAGACCCAGTACTTC.

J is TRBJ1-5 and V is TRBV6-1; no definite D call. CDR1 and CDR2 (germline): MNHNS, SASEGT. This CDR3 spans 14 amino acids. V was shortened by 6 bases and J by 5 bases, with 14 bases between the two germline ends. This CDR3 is CASRRGSVDQPQHF. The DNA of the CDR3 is TGTGCCAGCAGGCGGGGAAGTGTCGATCAGCCCCAGCATTTT.

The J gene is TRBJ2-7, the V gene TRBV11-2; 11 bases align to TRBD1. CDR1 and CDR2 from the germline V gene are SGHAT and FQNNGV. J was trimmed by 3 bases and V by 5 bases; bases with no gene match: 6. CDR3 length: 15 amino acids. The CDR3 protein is CASSPGTGGGYEQYF. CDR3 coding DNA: TGTGCCAGCAGCCCAGGGACAGGGGGTGGCTACGAGCAGTACTTC.

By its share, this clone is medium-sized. CDR3 in amino acids: CASSFSPGLAGSDTQYF. The CDR3 DNA reads as TGTGCCAGTAGTTTTTCCCCAGGACTAGCGGGGTCAGATACGCAGTATTTT. The V gene is TRBV19, the J gene TRBJ2-3; 12 nucleotides align to TRBD2. The germline V gene encodes CDR1 LNHDA and CDR2 SQIVND (reference sequence). There are 17 residues in the CDR3. With V trimmed by 5 bases and J by 4 bases, 10 bases remained unmatched.